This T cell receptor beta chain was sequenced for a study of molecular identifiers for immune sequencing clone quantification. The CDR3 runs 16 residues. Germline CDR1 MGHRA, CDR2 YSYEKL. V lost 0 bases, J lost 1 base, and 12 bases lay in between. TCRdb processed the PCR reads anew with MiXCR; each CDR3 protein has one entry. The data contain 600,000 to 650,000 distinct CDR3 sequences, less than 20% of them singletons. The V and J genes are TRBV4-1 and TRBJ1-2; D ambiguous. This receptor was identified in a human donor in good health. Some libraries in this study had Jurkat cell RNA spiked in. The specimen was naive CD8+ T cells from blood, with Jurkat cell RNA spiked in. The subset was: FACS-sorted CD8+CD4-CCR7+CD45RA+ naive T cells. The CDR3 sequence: CASSQDGTALNYGYTF. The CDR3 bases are TGCGCCAGCAGCCAAGACGGTACAGCCCTTAACTATGGCTACACCTTC.